The 6 T cell receptor beta chains in this list originate from one sample, sequenced in a study of identical twins. TCRdb reprocessed the 5' RACE reads via MiXCR and lists one record per CDR3 protein. The repertoire holds around 1.7 million distinct CDR3 sequences, with about 31% as singletons. The sample consisted of cord blood. The receptors here all came from a newborn girl in good health.

The J gene is TRBJ2-7, the V gene TRBV25-1; no definite D call. The CDR3 is made up of 14 amino acids. From germline, CDR1 is MGHDK and CDR2 SYGVNS. V was shortened by 3 bases and J by 0 bases, with 9 bases between the two germline ends. The CDR3 bases are TGTGCCAGCAGTGATTTTGACGGCTCCTACGAGCAGTACTTC. Residues: CASSDFDGSYEQYF.

The rearrangement links TRBV11-2 to TRBJ2-1; D remains unclear. The V end was cut by 1 base, the J end by 6 bases, with 13 bases between. Germline V CDR1 and CDR2: SGHAT, FQNNGV. The CDR3 totals 15 residues. CDR3 loop: CASSLVLGPLNEQFF. In DNA form, the CDR3 reads TGTGCCAGCAGCTTAGTGTTAGGGCCACTCAATGAGCAGTTCTTC. Drawing the rest from reference TRBV11-2 and TRBJ2-1, the complete variable domain is EAGVAQSPRYKIIEKRQSVAFWCNPISGHATLYWYQQILGQGPKLLIQFQNNGVVDDSQLPKDRFSAERLKGVDSTLKIQPAKLEDSAVYLCASSLVLGPLNEQFFGPGTRLTVL.

This clonotype has more than one count but fewer than ten. This sequence joins TRBV27 and TRBJ2-7; 9 nucleotides line up with TRBD2. With V trimmed by 1 base and J by 6 bases, 7 bases remained unmatched. From germline, CDR1 is MNHEY and CDR2 SMNVEV (reference sequence). The CDR3 has 15 amino acids. The CDR3 here is CASSLLGLAGLEQYF. CDR3 sequence (DNA): TGTGCCAGCAGTTTATTGGGGCTAGCGGGGCTCGAGCAGTACTTC.

This clonotype was picked up a small number of times. The chain employs TRBV6-1 and TRBJ1-5; tentative D call: TRBD1 (5 bases). V lost 8 bases to trimming and J lost 3 bases, with 11 bases between them. The CDR3 is 13 amino acids. In germline, CDR1 is MNHNS, CDR2 SASEGT. CDR3 loop: CASGGFLNQPQHF. Here the CDR3 DNA reads TGTGCCAGCGGGGGATTTCTCAATCAGCCCCAGCATTTT.

A note on this clonotype: With a much larger clone just one base away, this may be a read error. This chain joins TRBV29-1 and TRBJ2-5; D uncertain. Germline assignment: CDR1 SQVTM and CDR2 ANQGSEA. This CDR3 spans 12 amino acids. V lost 3 bases to trimming and J lost 11 bases, with 16 bases between them. Here the CDR3 DNA reads TGCAGCGTTGAGGGATACTGGGATGAGCAGTACTTC. As protein: CSVEGYWDEQYF.

The V and J genes are TRBV13 and TRBJ2-7; no reliable D call. Germline V lookup: CDR1 PRHDT, CDR2 FYEKMQ (reference sequence). With 2 bases removed from V and 0 bases from J, the gap between germline ends came to 8 bases. CDR3 length: 14 residues. As DNA, the CDR3 is TGTGCCAGCAGCTTACCGCCGCTCTCCTACGAGCAGTACTTC. As protein: CASSLPPLSYEQYF.